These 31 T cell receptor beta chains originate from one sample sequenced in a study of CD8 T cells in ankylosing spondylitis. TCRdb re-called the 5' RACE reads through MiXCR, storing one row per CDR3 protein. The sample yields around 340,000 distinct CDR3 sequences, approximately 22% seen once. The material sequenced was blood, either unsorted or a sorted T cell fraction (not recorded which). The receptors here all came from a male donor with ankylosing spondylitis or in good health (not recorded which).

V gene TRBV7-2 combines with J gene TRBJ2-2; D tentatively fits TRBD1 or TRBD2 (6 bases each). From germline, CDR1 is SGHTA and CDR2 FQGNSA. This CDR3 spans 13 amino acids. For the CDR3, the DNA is TGTGCAGCCCCCGGGGGCGACACCGGGGAGCTGTTTTTT. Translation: CAAPGGDTGELFF.

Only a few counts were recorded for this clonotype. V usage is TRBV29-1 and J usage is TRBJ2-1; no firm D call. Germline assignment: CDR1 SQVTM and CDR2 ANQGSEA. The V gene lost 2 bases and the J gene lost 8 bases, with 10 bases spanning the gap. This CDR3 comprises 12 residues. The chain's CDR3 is CSVELGIYEQFF. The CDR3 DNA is TGCAGCGTTGAACTGGGGATCTATGAGCAGTTCTTC.

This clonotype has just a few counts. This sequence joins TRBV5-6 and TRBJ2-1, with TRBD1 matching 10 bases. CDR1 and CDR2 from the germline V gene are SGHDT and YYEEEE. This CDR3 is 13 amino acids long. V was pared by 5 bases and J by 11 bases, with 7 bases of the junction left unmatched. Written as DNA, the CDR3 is TGTGCCAGCAGTCCTGGGACAGGGGCCAAGCAGTTCTTC. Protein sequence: CASSPGTGAKQFF. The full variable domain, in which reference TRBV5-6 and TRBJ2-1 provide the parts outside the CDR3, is DAGVTQSPTHLIKTRGQQVTLRCSPKSGHDTVSWYQQALGQGPQFIFQYYEEEERQRGNFPDRFSGHQFPNYSSELNVNALLLGDSALYLCASSPGTGAKQFFGPGTRLTVL.

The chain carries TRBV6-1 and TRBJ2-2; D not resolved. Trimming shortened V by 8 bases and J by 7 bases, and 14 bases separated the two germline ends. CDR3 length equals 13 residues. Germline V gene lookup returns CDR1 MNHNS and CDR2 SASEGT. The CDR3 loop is CASGLGPGGELFF. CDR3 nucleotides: TGTGCCAGCGGCCTCGGGCCAGGCGGGGAGCTGTTTTTT.

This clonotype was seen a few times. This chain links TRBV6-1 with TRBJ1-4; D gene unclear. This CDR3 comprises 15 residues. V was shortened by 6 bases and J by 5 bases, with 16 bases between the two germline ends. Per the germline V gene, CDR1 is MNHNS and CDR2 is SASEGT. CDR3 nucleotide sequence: TGTGCCAGCAGGCCCGGTGAGGTTGGAAATGAAAAACTGTTTTTT. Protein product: CASRPGEVGNEKLFF.

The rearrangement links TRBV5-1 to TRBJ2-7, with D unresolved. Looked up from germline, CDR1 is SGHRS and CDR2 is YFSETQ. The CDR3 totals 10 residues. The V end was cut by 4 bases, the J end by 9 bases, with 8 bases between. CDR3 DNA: TGCGCCAGCAGCCCCCCCCGGCAGTACTTC. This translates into CASSPPRQYF. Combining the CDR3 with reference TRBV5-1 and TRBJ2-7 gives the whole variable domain KAGVTQTPRYLIKTRGQQVTLSCSPISGHRSVSWYQQTPGQGLQFLFEYFSETQRNKGNFPGRFSGRQFSNSRSEMNVSTLELGDSALYLCASSPPRQYFGPGTRLTVT.

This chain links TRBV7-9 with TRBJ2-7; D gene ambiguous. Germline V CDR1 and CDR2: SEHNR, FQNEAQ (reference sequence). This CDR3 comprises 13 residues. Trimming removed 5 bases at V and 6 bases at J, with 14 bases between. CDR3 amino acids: CASSRRASPEQYF. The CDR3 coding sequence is TGTGCCAGCAGCCGTAGGGCATCCCCCGAGCAGTACTTC.

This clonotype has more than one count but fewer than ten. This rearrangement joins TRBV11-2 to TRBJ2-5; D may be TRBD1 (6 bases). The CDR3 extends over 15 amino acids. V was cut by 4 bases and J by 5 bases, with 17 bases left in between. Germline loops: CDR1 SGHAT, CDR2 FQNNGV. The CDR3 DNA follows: TGTGCCAGCAGCTCCCCGACAGGCCTTGGGGAGACCCAGTACTTC. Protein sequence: CASSSPTGLGETQYF. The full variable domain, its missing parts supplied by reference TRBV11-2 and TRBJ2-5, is EAGVAQSPRYKIIEKRQSVAFWCNPISGHATLYWYQQILGQGPKLLIQFQNNGVVDDSQLPKDRFSAERLKGVDSTLKIQPAKLEDSAVYLCASSSPTGLGETQYFGPGTRLLVL.

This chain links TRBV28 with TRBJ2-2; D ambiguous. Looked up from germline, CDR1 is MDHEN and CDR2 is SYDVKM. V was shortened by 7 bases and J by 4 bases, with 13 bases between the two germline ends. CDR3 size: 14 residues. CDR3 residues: CASTLWQPTGELFF. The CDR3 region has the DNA TGTGCCAGCACCCTATGGCAGCCCACCGGGGAGCTGTTTTTT.

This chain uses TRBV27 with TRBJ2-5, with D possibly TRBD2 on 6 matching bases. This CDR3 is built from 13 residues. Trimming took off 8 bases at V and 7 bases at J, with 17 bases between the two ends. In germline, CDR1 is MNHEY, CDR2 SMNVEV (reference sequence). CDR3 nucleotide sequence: TGTGCCAGCCGCACGGGGGTCGGGGGGACCCAGTACTTC. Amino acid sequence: CASRTGVGGTQYF.

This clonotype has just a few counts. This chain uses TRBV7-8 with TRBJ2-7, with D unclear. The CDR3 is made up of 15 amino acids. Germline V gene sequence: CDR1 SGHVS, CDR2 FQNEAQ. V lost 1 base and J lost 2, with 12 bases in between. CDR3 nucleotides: TGTGCCAGCAGCTTAGGGGTTTATACTACCTACGAGCAGTACTTC. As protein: CASSLGVYTTYEQYF.

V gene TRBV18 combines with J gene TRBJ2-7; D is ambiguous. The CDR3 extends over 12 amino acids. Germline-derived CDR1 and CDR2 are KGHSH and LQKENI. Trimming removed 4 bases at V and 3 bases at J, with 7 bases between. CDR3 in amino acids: CASSLNDYEQYF. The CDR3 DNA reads TGTGCCAGCTCACTAAACGACTACGAGCAGTACTTC.

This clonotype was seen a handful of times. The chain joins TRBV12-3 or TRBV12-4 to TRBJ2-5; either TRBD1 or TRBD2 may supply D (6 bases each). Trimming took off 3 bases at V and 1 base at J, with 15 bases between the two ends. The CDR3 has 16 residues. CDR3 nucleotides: TGTGCCAGCAGTTTTTCAACGGGGGCTATCCAAGAGACCCAGTACTTC. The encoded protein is CASSFSTGAIQETQYF.

The CDR3 reads CASSWDRGSETQYF. The DNA of the CDR3 is TGTGCCAGCAGTTGGGACAGGGGGAGTGAGACCCAGTACTTC. The V and J genes are TRBV12-3 or TRBV12-4 and TRBJ2-5, with 11 positions matching TRBD1. Trimming at V came to 4 bases and at J to 5 bases, leaving 3 bases not matched to a gene. CDR3 length: 14 amino acids.

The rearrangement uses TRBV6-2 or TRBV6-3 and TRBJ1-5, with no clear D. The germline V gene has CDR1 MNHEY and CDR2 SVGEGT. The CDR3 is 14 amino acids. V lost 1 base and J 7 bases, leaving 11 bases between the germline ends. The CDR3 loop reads CASSYFGIDQPQHF. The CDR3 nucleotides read TGTGCCAGCAGTTACTTTGGGATTGACCAGCCCCAGCATTTT.

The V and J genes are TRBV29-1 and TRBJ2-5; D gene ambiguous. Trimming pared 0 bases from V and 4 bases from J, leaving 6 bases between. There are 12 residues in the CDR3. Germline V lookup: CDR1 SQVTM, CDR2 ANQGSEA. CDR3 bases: TGCAGCGTTGAAGACCCCCCAGAGACCCAGTACTTC. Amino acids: CSVEDPPETQYF.

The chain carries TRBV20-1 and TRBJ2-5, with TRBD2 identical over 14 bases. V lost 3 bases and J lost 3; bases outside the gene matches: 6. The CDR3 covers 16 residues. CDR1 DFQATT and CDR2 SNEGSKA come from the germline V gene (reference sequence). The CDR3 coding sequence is TGCAGTGCTAGGACCAGACTAGCGGGGGGGGAAGAGACCCAGTACTTC. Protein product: CSARTRLAGGEETQYF.

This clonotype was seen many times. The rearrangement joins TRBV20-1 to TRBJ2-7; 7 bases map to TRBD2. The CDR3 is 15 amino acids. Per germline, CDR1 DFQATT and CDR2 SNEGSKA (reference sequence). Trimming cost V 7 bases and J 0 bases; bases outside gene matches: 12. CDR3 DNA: TGCAGTGTGCGATTAGCGGGTAAAAGCTCCTACGAGCAGTACTTC. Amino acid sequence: CSVRLAGKSSYEQYF.

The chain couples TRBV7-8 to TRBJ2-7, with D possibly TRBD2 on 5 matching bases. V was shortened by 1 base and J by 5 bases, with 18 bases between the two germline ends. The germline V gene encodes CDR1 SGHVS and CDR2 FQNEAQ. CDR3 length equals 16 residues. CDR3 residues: CASSLEGPLASHEQYF. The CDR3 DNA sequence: TGTGCCAGCAGCTTAGAGGGCCCCCTGGCTAGCCACGAGCAGTACTTC. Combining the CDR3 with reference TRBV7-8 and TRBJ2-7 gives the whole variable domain GAGVSQSPRYKVAKRGQDVALRCDPISGHVSLFWYQQALGQGPEFLTYFQNEAQLDKSGLPSDRFFAERPEGSVSTLKIQRTQQEDSAVYLCASSLEGPLASHEQYFGPGTRLTVT.

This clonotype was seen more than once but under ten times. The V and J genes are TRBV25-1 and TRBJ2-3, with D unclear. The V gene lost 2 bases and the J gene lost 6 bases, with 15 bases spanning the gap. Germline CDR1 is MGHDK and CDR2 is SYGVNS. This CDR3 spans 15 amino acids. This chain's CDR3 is CASSEDPLSWDTQYF. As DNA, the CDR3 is TGTGCCAGCAGTGAAGACCCCCTTAGTTGGGATACGCAGTATTTT.

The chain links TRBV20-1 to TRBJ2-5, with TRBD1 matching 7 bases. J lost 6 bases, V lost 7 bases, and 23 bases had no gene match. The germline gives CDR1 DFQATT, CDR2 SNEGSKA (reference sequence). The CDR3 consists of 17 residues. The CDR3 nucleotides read TGCAGTGACTCCCGGGACAGAGTGTGTGGGGGCAATAAGACCCAGTACTTC. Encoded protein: CSDSRDRVCGGNKTQYF.

This CDR3 is CASSPGTSGGAYLYNEQFF. CDR3 sequence (DNA): TGTGCCAGCAGCCCCGGGACTAGCGGGGGGGCTTATCTGTACAATGAGCAGTTCTTC. The gene calls are TRBV3-1 and TRBJ2-1; 16 nucleotides match TRBD2. The CDR3 is 19 amino acids. The J segment lost 4 bases and the V segment lost 4 bases, leaving 10 bases of the junction unmatched. Germline loops: CDR1 LGHDT, CDR2 YNNKEL (reference sequence).

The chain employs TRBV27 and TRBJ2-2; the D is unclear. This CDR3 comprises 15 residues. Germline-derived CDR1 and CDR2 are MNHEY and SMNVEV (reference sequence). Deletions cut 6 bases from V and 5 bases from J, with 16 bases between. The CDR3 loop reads CASRTVPILTGELFF. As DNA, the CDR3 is TGTGCCAGCAGGACGGTCCCCATACTAACCGGGGAGCTGTTTTTT.

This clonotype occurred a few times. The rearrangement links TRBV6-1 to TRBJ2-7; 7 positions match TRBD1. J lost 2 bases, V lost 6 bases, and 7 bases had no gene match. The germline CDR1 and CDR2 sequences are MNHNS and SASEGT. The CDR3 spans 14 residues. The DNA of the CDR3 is TGTGCCAGCAGCCTTACCGGGACAGCCTACGAGCAGTACTTC. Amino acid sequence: CASSLTGTAYEQYF.

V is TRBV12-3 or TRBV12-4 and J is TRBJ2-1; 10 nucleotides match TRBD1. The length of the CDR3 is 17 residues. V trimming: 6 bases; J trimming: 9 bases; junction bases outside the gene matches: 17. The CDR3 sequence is CASSIPGRTGGYGEQFF. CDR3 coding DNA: TGTGCCAGCAGCATCCCAGGGAGGACAGGGGGTTACGGTGAGCAGTTCTTC.

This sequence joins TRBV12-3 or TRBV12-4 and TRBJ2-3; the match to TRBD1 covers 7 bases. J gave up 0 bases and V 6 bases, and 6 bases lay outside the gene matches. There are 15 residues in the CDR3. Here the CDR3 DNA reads TGTGCCAGCAGCCACACAGGGGCTAGCACAGATACGCAGTATTTT. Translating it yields CASSHTGASTDTQYF.

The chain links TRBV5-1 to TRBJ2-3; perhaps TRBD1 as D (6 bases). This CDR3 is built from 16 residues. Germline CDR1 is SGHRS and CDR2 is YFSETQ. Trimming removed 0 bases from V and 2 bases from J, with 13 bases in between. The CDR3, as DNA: TGCGCCAGCAGCTTGGCCGCAGGGGCGTACACAGATACGCAGTATTTT. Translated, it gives CASSLAAGAYTDTQYF.

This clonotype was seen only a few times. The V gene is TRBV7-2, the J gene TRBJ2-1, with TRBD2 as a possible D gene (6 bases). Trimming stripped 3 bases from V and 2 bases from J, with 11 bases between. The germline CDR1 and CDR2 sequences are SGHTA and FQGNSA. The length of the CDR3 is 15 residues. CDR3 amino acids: CASSFRWGAYNEQFF. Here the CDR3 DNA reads TGTGCCAGCAGCTTTAGATGGGGGGCCTACAATGAGCAGTTCTTC.

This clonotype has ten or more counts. This CDR3 reads CASSPAGGSGGDTQYF. In DNA form, the CDR3 reads TGTGCCAGCAGTCCAGCTGGGGGCTCCGGTGGAGATACGCAGTATTTT. The V gene is TRBV12-3 or TRBV12-4, the J gene TRBJ2-3; tentatively, D is TRBD1 (6 bases). With 5 bases removed from V and 5 bases from J, the gap between germline ends came to 20 bases. The CDR3 length is 16 residues.

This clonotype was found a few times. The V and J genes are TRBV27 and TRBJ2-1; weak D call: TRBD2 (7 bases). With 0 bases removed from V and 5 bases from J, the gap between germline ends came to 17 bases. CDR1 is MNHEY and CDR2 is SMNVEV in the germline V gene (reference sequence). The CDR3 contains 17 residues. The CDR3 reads CASSLSGAGELNNEQFF. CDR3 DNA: TGTGCCAGCAGTTTATCGGGGGCGGGGGAGCTAAACAATGAGCAGTTCTTC.

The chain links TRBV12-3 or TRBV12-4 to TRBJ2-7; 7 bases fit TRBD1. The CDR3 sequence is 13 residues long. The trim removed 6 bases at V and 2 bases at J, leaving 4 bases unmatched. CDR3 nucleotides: TGTGCCAGCAGAGACCAGGGGGCCTACGAGCAGTACTTC. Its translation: CASRDQGAYEQYF.